Presented here are 18 T cell receptor beta chains from one specimen sequenced in a study of blood T cell dynamics during melanoma immunotherapy. Clones were sequenced by immunoSEQ multiplex PCR, and TCRdb holds only the in-frame ones, with some missing. The sample consists of thousands of clones, roughly 84% of them appearing once. Time point of the sample: week 3, after first cycle of checkpoint inhibitor. The sequencing here drew on blood, taken from a patient treated with checkpoint blockade. All receptors derive from a human donor with melanoma.

The J gene is TRBJ1-1, the V gene TRBV10-3, with 8 bases identical to TRBD1. In germline, CDR1 is ENHRY, CDR2 SYGVKD. The ends lost 1 base at V and 3 bases at J; junction bases unmatched: 13. The CDR3 runs to 18 residues. The CDR3 DNA follows: TGTGCCATCAGTGAGTTCACCCCTGGTTCGGACAGGGACACTGAAGCTTTCTTT. Its protein is CAISEFTPGSDRDTEAFF.

The gene calls are TRBV14 and TRBJ1-2, with 10 bases fitting TRBD1. CDR3 length: 17 residues. V was pared by 1 base and J by 4 bases, with 9 bases of the junction left unmatched. CDR1 is SGHDN and CDR2 is FVKESK in the germline V gene. The CDR3 protein is CASSQGLTGQGSYGYTF. The CDR3 nucleotides are TGTGCCAGCAGCCAAGGACTAACGGGACAGGGGTCCTATGGCTACACCTTC.

The chain employs TRBV28 and TRBJ1-1; no firm D call. V was shortened by 2 bases and J by 6 bases, with 7 bases between the two germline ends. The CDR3 is 12 amino acids. Germline CDR1 reads MDHEN; CDR2 reads SYDVKM. The CDR3 loop reads CASSLTGAEAFF. The CDR3 DNA follows: TGTGCCAGCAGTTTAACGGGAGCTGAAGCTTTCTTT.

This clone was detected once. V usage is TRBV2 and J usage is TRBJ1-4; D not resolved. With 3 bases removed from V and 0 bases from J, the gap between germline ends came to 11 bases. From germline, CDR1 is SNHLY and CDR2 FYNNEI. This CDR3 is 16 amino acids long. As DNA, the CDR3 is TGTGCCAGCAGTGACATAGGCACAACAACTAATGAAAAACTGTTTTTT. Translating gives CASSDIGTTTNEKLFF.

V is TRBV30 and J is TRBJ1-1; possible D gene TRBD1, 5 bases. V was pared by 4 bases and J by 0 bases, with 15 bases between. Germline lookup yields CDR1 GTSNPN and CDR2 SVGIG (reference sequence). The CDR3 is 15 amino acids. The CDR3: CAWNRDWRLNTEAFF. In DNA form, the CDR3 reads TGTGCCTGGAACCGGGACTGGAGATTGAACACTGAAGCTTTCTTT. Combining the CDR3 with reference TRBV30 and TRBJ1-1 gives the whole variable domain SQTIHQWPATLVQPVGSPLSLECTVEGTSNPNLYWYRQAAGRGLQLLFYSVGIGQISSEVPQNLSASRPQDRQFILSSKKLLLSDSGFYLCAWNRDWRLNTEAFFGQGTRLTVV.

Relative to its sample, this clone is large (0.1 to 1%). The chain recombines TRBV29-1 with TRBJ1-1; no reliable D call. The CDR3 covers 12 residues. V lost 4 bases and J lost 1, with 7 bases in between. Germline assignment: CDR1 SQVTM and CDR2 ANQGSEA. CDR3 sequence: CSVAHGNTEAFF. CDR3 coding DNA: TGCAGCGTTGCTCACGGGAACACTGAAGCTTTCTTT.

V usage is TRBV5-1 and J usage is TRBJ1-2, with D perhaps matching TRBD1 (6 bases). CDR1 is SGHRS, CDR2 YFSETQ, per germline. The V end lost 4 bases, the J end lost 0 bases, and 10 bases lay between the germline ends. The CDR3 runs to 14 residues. CDR3 in DNA: TGCGCCAGCAGCCCCTGGACAGCTAACTATGGCTACACCTTC. The encoded protein is CASSPWTANYGYTF.

The chain carries TRBV19 and TRBJ1-1; tentatively, D is TRBD1 (5 bases). Germline V gives CDR1 LNHDA, CDR2 SQIVND (reference sequence). The CDR3 length is 13 residues. Trimming left V 6 bases short and J 1 base short, with 9 bases between. CDR3 loop: CASSTTENTEAFF. DNA of the CDR3: TGTGCCAGTAGCACGACAGAGAACACTGAAGCTTTCTTT.

The gene calls are TRBV7-2 and TRBJ1-2, with 9 positions matching TRBD1. CDR3 size: 14 residues. The germline gives CDR1 SGHTA, CDR2 FQGNSA. J lost 3 bases, V lost 5 bases, and 4 bases had no gene match. The CDR3 loop reads CASSRQGDDYGYTF. In nucleotides, the CDR3 is TGTGCCAGCAGCCGACAGGGGGATGACTATGGCTACACCTTC.

The V call is TRBV27, the J call TRBJ1-4; weak D call: TRBD1 (6 bases). V was shortened by 3 bases and J by 0 bases, with 8 bases between the two germline ends. The CDR3 runs 15 residues. From germline, CDR1 is MNHEY and CDR2 SMNVEV (reference sequence). The CDR3 loop is CASSLGAATNEKLFF. The CDR3 nucleotides are TGTGCCAGCAGTTTGGGGGCTGCAACTAATGAAAAACTGTTTTTT.

V and J are TRBV5-1 and TRBJ1-1; D may be TRBD1 (6 bases). This CDR3 region has 16 residues. Germline CDR1 is SGHRS and CDR2 is YFSETQ. Trimming removed 0 bases from V and 0 bases from J, with 12 bases in between. CDR3 in DNA: TGCGCCAGCAGCTTGGCTATTACAGGGTTGAACACTGAAGCTTTCTTT. Amino acids: CASSLAITGLNTEAFF. The full variable domain, in which reference TRBV5-1 and TRBJ1-1 provide the parts outside the CDR3, is KAGVTQTPRYLIKTRGQQVTLSCSPISGHRSVSWYQQTPGQGLQFLFEYFSETQRNKGNFPGRFSGRQFSNSRSEMNVSTLELGDSALYLCASSLAITGLNTEAFFGQGTRLTVV.

In this sample, this clone turned up once. The chain joins TRBV18 to TRBJ1-6, with a tentative D call TRBD1 (5 bases). This CDR3 is 14 amino acids long. V lost 5 bases, J lost 10 bases, and 15 bases lay in between. CDR1 is KGHSH, CDR2 LQKENI, per germline. The CDR3 DNA sequence: TGTGCCAGCTCAGAAACCGACAGTAACTCACCCCTCCACTTT. Its protein is CASSETDSNSPLHF.

As DNA, the CDR3 is TGTGCCAGCAGTGTGGGTGGGGGGAACTATGGCTACACCTTC. Its translation is CASSVGGGNYGYTF. The V call is TRBV6-1, the J call TRBJ1-2, with a weak D call TRBD1 (5 bases). Deletions cut 4 bases from V and 2 bases from J, with 11 bases between. CDR1 and CDR2 (germline): MNHNS, SASEGT. CDR3 size: 14 residues.

This clone was found a few times. The chain employs TRBV5-5 and TRBJ1-2; 10 nucleotides align to TRBD1. The CDR3 has 14 residues. In germline, CDR1 is SGHKS, CDR2 YYEKEE (reference sequence). Germline trimming cut 4 bases from V and 4 bases from J; bases unmatched to any gene: 4. CDR3: CASSIRDRGYGYTF. As DNA, the CDR3 is TGTGCCAGCAGCATACGGGACAGGGGCTATGGCTACACCTTC.

This rearrangement joins TRBV28 to TRBJ1-5, with D possibly being TRBD1 (6 bases). CDR1 MDHEN and CDR2 SYDVKM come from the germline V gene. V lost 10 bases, J lost 2 bases, and 18 bases lay in between. The length of the CDR3 is 15 residues. This CDR3 is CATKGQPGGNQPQHF. For the CDR3, the DNA is TGTGCCACCAAAGGACAGCCAGGAGGCAATCAGCCCCAGCATTTT.

The chain joins TRBV9 to TRBJ1-4; TRBD1 might be the D (5 bases). Per germline, CDR1 SGDLS and CDR2 YYNGEE. The CDR3 runs 15 residues. The germline V and J ends were trimmed by 1 base and 5 bases, with 12 bases remaining between them. The CDR3 region is CASSVSGAANEKLFF. CDR3 coding DNA: TGTGCCAGCAGCGTATCCGGGGCAGCGAATGAAAAACTGTTTTTT.

The CDR3, as DNA: TGTGCCAGCAGTTACTCGACTAGCGGGAAGGGGGAGCAGTACTTC. This codes for CASSYSTSGKGEQYF. The V call is TRBV6-5, the J call TRBJ2-7; 11 nucleotides align to TRBD2. In germline, CDR1 is MNHEY, CDR2 SVGAGI. The length of the CDR3 is 15 residues. V was pared by 0 bases and J by 7 bases, with 5 bases of the junction left unmatched.

The chain carries TRBV21-1 and TRBJ2-7. TRBV21-1 is listed as a pseudogene. The CDR3 spans 16 residues. This CDR3 is CASPCPGTGTSYEQYF. CDR3 in DNA: TGTGCCAGCCCCTGTCCCGGGACCGGAACCTCCTACGAGCAGTACTTC.